The 9 T cell receptor beta chains below come from one sample, sequenced in a study of blood T cell repertoires in COVID-19. Profiled with immunoSEQ multiplex PCR; TCRdb holds only in-frame clones, not every one. The table lists about 200,000 clones, roughly 80% of them singletons. The sequenced sample consisted of peripheral blood. The source of these receptors is a woman at least 80 years old with COVID-19, enrolled during active disease.

V is TRBV28 and J is TRBJ1-5, with D possibly being TRBD1 (6 bases). CDR3 length equals 15 residues. The germline V and J ends were trimmed by 6 bases and 0 bases, with 12 bases remaining between them. From germline, CDR1 is MDHEN and CDR2 SYDVKM. In nucleotides, the CDR3 is TGTGCCAGCAGGAAACAGGGTAATAGCAATCAGCCCCAGCATTTT. It translates to CASRKQGNSNQPQHF.

This chain links TRBV24-1 with TRBJ2-2; D is undetermined. The V end was cut by 7 bases, the J end by 1 base, with 9 bases between. There are 14 residues in the CDR3. Germline V gene lookup returns CDR1 KGHDR and CDR2 SFDVKD. The CDR3 spells CATRSIKNTGELFF. CDR3 coding DNA: TGTGCCACCAGGTCTATAAAGAACACCGGGGAGCTGTTTTTT.

This clone was observed once. The CDR3 loop is CASSLGQNTEAFF. The CDR3 DNA follows: TGTGCCAGCTCCCTCGGACAGAACACTGAAGCTTTCTTT. The chain uses TRBV18 and TRBJ1-1; tentative D call: TRBD1 (5 bases). CDR3 length: 13 residues. Trimming took 6 bases from V and 1 from J, leaving 9 bases between them. Looked up from germline, CDR1 is KGHSH and CDR2 is LQKENI.

V is TRBV4-1 and J is TRBJ2-5; weak D call: TRBD2 (6 bases). V lost 8 bases and J 5 bases, leaving 18 bases between the germline ends. The CDR3 is made up of 14 amino acids. CDR1 is MGHRA and CDR2 is YSYEKL in the germline V gene. The CDR3 loop is CASFRRRDWETQYF. The DNA for the CDR3 is TGCGCCAGCTTCAGGAGGCGGGATTGGGAGACCCAGTACTTC.

This chain joins TRBV5-4 and TRBJ1-1; tentative D call: TRBD1 (5 bases). The CDR3 contains 15 residues. V lost 2 bases and J 4 bases, leaving 15 bases between the germline ends. The germline CDR1 and CDR2 sequences are SGHNT and YYREEE (reference sequence). This chain's CDR3 is CASSFGQGGFTEAFF. Written as DNA, the CDR3 is TGTGCCAGCAGCTTCGGGCAGGGAGGGTTCACTGAAGCTTTCTTT.

This clone was seen a handful of times. The J gene is TRBJ1-1, the V gene TRBV18, with D possibly matching TRBD1 (5 bases). CDR3 length: 13 residues. Trimming removed 6 bases from V and 6 bases from J, with 14 bases in between. Germline V gene data show CDR1 as KGHSH and CDR2 as LQKENI. The CDR3, as DNA: TGTGCCAGCTCGACAGTGGGGTTTCCTGAAGCTTTCTTT. Translation gives CASSTVGFPEAFF.

The chain links TRBV10-3 to TRBJ1-1; weak D call: TRBD1 (5 bases). Germline CDR1 reads ENHRY; CDR2 reads SYGVKD. V was pared by 7 bases and J by 1 base, with 7 bases between. This CDR3 comprises 12 residues. The CDR3 spells CAINQGNTEAFF. Written as DNA, the CDR3 is TGTGCCATCAATCAGGGGAACACTGAAGCTTTCTTT.

The V gene is TRBV28, the J gene TRBJ1-3; tentatively, D is TRBD1 (6 bases). V was shortened by 7 bases and J by 9 bases, with 13 bases between the two germline ends. Germline V lookup: CDR1 MDHEN, CDR2 SYDVKM. CDR3 size: 12 residues. Here the CDR3 DNA reads TGTGCCAGCATCACAGGGTACGGCACCATATATTTT. It encodes CASITGYGTIYF.

This chain links TRBV7-9 with TRBJ1-1, with 7 bases identical to TRBD1. Germline CDR1 reads SEHNR; CDR2 reads FQNEAQ (reference sequence). V lost 6 bases and J lost 3; bases outside the gene matches: 10. There are 15 residues in the CDR3. The CDR3 loop is CASSKTQGLYTEAFF. The CDR3 DNA sequence: TGTGCCAGCAGTAAAACACAGGGGCTTTACACTGAAGCTTTCTTT.